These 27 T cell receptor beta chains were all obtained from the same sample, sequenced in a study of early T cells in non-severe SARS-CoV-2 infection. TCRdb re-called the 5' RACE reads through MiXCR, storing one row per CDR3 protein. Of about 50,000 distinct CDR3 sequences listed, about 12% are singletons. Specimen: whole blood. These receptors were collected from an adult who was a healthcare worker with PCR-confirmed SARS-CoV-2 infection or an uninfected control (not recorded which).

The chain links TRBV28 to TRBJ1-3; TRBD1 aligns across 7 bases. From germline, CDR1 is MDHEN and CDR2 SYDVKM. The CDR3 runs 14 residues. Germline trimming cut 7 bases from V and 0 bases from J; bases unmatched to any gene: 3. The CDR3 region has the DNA TGTGCCAGCACACAGGGGAACTCTGGAAACACCATATATTTT. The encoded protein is CASTQGNSGNTIYF.

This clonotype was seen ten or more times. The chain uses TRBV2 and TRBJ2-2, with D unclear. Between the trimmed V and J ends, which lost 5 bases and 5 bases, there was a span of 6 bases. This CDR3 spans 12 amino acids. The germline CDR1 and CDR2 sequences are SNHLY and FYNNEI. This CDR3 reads CASSYATGELFF. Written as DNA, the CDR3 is TGTGCCAGCAGTTACGCGACCGGGGAGCTGTTTTTT.

As DNA, the CDR3 is TGTGCCAGCAGCTTGCCCAGTAGACGAGAGACCCAGTACTTC. Translating gives CASSLPSRRETQYF. The chain uses TRBV7-2 and TRBJ2-5, with no clear D. V lost 3 bases and J 4 bases, leaving 12 bases between the germline ends. Germline assignment: CDR1 SGHTA and CDR2 FQGNSA. The length of the CDR3 is 14 residues.

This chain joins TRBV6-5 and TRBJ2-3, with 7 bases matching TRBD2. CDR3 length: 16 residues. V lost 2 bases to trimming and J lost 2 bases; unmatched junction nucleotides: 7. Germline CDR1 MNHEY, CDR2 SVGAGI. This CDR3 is CASSYGSGGPTDTQYF. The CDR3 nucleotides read TGTGCCAGCAGTTACGGGTCGGGAGGCCCCACAGATACGCAGTATTTT.

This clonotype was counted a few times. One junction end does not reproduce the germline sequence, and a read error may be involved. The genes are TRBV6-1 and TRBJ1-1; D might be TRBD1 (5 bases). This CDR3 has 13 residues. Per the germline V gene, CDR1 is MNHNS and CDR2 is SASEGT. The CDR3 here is CASSAQGNTEVFF. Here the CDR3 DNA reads TGTGCCAGCAGTGCGCAGGGTAACACTGAAGTTTTCTTT.

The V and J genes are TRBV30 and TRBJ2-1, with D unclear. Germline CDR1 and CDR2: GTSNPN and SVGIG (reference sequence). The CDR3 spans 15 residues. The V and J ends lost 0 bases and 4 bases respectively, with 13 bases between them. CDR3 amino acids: CAWSVGSSLYNEQFF. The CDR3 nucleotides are TGTGCCTGGAGTGTTGGCAGCAGCTTATACAATGAGCAGTTCTTC.

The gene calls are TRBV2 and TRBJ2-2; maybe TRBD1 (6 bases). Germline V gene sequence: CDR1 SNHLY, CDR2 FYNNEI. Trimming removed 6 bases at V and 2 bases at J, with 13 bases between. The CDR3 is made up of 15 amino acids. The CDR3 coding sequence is TGTGCCAGCAGAAACACAGGGATAAACACCGGGGAGCTGTTTTTT. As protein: CASRNTGINTGELFF.

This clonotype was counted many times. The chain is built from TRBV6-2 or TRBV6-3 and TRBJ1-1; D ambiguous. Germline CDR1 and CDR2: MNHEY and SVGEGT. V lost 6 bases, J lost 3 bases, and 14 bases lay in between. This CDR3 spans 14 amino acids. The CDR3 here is CASRPTSPHTEAFF. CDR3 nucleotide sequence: TGTGCCAGCAGACCGACAAGTCCGCACACTGAAGCTTTCTTT.

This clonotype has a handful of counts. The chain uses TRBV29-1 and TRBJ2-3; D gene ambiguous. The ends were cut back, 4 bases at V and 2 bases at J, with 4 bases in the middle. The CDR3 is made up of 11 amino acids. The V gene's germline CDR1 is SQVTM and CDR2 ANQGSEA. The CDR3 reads CSVVTTDTQYF. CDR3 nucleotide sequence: TGCAGCGTTGTAACCACAGATACGCAGTATTTT.

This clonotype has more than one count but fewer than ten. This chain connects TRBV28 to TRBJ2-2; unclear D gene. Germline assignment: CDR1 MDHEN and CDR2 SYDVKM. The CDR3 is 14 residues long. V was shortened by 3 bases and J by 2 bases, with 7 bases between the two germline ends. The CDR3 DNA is TGTGCCAGCAGTTTGGTTCTAAACACCGGGGAGCTGTTTTTT. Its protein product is CASSLVLNTGELFF.

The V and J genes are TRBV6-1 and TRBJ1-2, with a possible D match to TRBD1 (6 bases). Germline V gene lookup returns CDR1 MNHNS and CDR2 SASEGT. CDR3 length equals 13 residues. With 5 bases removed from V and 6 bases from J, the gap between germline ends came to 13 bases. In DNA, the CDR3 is TGTGCCAGCAGTTCCGACAGGCTTAATGGCTACACCTTC. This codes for CASSSDRLNGYTF.

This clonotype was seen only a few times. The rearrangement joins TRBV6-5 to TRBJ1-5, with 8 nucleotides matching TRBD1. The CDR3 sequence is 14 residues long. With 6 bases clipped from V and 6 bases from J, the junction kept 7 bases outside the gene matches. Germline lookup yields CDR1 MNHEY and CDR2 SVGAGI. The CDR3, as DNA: TGTGCCAGCAGCTCGGACAGGGCCGCTCAGCCCCAGCATTTT. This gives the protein CASSSDRAAQPQHF.

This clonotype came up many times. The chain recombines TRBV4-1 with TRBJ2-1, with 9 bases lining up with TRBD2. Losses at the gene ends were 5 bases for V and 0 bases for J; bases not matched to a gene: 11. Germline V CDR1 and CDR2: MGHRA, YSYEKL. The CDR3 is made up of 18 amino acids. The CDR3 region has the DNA TGCGCCAGCAGCATGAGACTAGCGGATTCGAGCTCCTACAATGAGCAGTTCTTC. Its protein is CASSMRLADSSSYNEQFF.

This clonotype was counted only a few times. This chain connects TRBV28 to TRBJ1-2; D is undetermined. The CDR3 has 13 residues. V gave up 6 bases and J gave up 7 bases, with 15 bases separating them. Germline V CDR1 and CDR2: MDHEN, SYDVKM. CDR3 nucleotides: TGTGCCAGCAGACCTGATGATGTGCGTGGCTACACCTTC. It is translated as CASRPDDVRGYTF.

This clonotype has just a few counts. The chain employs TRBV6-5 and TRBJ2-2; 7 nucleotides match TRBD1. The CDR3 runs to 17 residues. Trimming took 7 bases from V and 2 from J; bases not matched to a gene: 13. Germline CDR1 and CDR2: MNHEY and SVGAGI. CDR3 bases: TGTGCCAGCACCTACGGGACAGTCACCTTCAACACCGGGGAGCTGTTTTTT. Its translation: CASTYGTVTFNTGELFF.

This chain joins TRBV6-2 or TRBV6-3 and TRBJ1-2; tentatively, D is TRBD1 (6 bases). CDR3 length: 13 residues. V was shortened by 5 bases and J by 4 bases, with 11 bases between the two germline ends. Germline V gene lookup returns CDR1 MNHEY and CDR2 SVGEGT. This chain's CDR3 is CASSQTGAYGYTF. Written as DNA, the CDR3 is TGTGCCAGCAGTCAGACAGGAGCCTATGGCTACACCTTC.

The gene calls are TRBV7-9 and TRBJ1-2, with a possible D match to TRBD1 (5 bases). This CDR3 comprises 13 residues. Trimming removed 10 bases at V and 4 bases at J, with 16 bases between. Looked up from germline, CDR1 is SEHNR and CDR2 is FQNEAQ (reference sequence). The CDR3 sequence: CATAKQEFYGYTF. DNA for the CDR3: TGTGCCACCGCCAAACAGGAGTTCTATGGCTACACCTTC.

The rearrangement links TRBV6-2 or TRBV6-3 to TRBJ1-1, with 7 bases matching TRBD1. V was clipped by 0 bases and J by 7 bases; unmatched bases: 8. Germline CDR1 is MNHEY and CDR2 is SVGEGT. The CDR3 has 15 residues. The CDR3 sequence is CASSYSKGGGHEAFF. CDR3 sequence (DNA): TGTGCCAGCAGTTACTCGAAGGGAGGGGGCCATGAAGCTTTCTTT.

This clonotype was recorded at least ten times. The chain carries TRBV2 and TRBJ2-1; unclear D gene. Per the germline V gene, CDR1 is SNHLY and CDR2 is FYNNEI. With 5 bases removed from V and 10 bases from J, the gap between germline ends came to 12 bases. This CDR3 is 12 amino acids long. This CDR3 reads CASSSLTQEQFF. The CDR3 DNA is TGTGCCAGCAGTTCTTTAACCCAGGAGCAGTTCTTC.

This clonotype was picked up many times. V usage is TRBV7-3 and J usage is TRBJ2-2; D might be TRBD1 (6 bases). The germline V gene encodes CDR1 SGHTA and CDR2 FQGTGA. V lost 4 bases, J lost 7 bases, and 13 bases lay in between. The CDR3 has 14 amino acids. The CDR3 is CASSSGVLGGELFF. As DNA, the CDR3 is TGTGCCAGCAGCTCAGGGGTTCTTGGCGGGGAGCTGTTTTTT.

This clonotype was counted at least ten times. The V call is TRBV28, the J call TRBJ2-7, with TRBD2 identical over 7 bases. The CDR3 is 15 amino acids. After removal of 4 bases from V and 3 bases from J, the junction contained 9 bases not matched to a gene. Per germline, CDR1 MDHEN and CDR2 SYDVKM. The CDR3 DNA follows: TGTGCCAGCAGTTACCCACGGGGGGTCGGCTACGAGCAGTACTTC. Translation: CASSYPRGVGYEQYF.

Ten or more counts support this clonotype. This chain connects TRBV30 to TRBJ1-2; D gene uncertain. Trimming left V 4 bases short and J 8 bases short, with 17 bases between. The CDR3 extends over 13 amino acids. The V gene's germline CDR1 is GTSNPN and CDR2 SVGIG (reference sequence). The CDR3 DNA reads TGTGCCTGGACCGTAGAGCATTGGGGAGGCTACACCTTC. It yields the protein CAWTVEHWGGYTF.

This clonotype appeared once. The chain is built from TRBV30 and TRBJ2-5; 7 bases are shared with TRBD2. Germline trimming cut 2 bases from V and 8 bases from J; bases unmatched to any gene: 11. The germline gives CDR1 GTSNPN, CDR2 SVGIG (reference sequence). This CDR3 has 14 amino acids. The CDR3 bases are TGTGCCTGGAGTTTATCTAGCGGCCGGTCCACCCAGTACTTC. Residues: CAWSLSSGRSTQYF.

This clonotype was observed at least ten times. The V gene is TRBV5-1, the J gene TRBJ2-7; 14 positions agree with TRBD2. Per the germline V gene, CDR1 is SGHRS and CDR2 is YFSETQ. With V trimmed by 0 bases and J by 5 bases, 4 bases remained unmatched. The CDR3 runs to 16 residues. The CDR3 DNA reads TGCGCCAGCAGCTTGGGGGCGACTAGCGGGAGGGACGAGCAGTACTTC. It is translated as CASSLGATSGRDEQYF.

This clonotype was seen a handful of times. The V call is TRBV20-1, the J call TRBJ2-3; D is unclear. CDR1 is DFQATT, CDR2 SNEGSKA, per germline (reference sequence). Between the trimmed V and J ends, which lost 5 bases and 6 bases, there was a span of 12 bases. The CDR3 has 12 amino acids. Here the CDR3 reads CSAPRPGDTQYF. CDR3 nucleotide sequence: TGCAGTGCTCCCAGACCAGGTGATACGCAGTATTTT.

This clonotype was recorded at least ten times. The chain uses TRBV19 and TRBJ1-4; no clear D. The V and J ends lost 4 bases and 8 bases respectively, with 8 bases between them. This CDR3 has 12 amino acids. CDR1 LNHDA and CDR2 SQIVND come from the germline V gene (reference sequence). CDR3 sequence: CASSTLPEKLFF. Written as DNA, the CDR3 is TGTGCCAGTAGTACCTTACCCGAAAAACTGTTTTTT.

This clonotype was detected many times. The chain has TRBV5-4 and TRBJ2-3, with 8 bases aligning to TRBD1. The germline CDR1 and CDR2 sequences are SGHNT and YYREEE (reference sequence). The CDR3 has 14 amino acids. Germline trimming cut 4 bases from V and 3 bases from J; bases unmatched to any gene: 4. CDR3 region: CASSRTGWTDTQYF. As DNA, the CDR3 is TGTGCCAGCAGCCGGACAGGGTGGACAGATACGCAGTATTTT.